This TCR beta chain was sequenced for a study of blood T cell repertoires in COVID-19. Either two negative PCRs, clearance, or symptom resolution qualified Cohort 3 donors as recovered. Trimming pared 1 base from V and 0 bases from J, leaving 15 bases between. Germline V CDR1 and CDR2: SEHNR, FQNEAQ (reference sequence). This CDR3 is built from 17 residues. Produced via immunoSEQ multiplex PCR; TCRdb's table is partial and in-frame only. The sample includes fewer than 350,000 clones, around 90% of them seen just once. This clone was seen only once. This clonotype originated in a man aged 60 to 75 who had recovered from COVID-19. The chain couples TRBV7-9 to TRBJ1-1; a weak D match, TRBD1 (6 bases). Sequenced material: PBMCs or T cells enriched from blood (not recorded which). CDR3 residues: CASSLVFSGVMNTEAFF. DNA for the CDR3: TGTGCCAGCAGCTTAGTTTTTTCAGGGGTCATGAACACTGAAGCTTTCTTT.